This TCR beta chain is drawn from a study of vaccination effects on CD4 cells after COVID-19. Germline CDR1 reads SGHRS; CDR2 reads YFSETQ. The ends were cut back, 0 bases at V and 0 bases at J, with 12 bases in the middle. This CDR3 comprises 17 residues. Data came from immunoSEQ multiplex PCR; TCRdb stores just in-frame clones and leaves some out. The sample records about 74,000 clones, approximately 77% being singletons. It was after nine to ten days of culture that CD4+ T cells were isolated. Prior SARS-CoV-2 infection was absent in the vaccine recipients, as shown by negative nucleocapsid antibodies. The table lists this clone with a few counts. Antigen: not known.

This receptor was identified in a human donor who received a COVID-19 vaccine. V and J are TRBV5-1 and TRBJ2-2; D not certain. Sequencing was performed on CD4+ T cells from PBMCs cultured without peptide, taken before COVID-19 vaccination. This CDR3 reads CASSLAQTVPNTGELFF. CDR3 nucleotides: TGCGCCAGCAGCTTGGCCCAAACAGTGCCGAACACCGGGGAGCTGTTTTTT.